These T cell receptor beta chains were read from a single sample in a study of cytomegalovirus exposure and HLA in healthy donors. Some clones are missing from TCRdb's copy, which holds only in-frame ones; the method was immunoSEQ multiplex PCR. The sample holds some 140,000 clones, 77% seen once. The sample taken for sequencing was PBMCs. The source of these receptors is a man between 25 and 39 years old in good health and CMV-seronegative. Each CDR3 is given with its conserved first and last residue. The order of the fields is J gene, D gene, V gene, clone size, CDR3 protein, CDR3 DNA. A D gene is named only where the DNA matches it firmly. Expanded clones are given a class, and other clones once, few, many or no size at all.

J: TRBJ1-3
D: .
V: TRBV18
size: .
CDR3: CASSPRAASSGNTIYF
DNA: TGTGCCAGCTCACCTCGTGCAGCGAGCTCTGGAAACACCATATATTTT

J: TRBJ1-2
D: .
V: TRBV6-1
size: .
CDR3: CASSRTAETNYGYTF
DNA: TGTGCCAGCAGTAGGACAGCCGAGACTAACTATGGCTACACCTTC

J: TRBJ2-7
D: .
V: TRBV27
size: .
CDR3: CASSSITGLHEQYF
DNA: TGTGCCAGCAGTTCGATAACAGGGCTCCACGAGCAGTACTTC

J: TRBJ2-1
D: TRBD2
V: TRBV19
size: .
CDR3: CASSMWEGYNEQFF
DNA: TGTGCCAGTAGTATGTGGGAGGGCTACAATGAGCAGTTCTTC

J: TRBJ1-5
D: .
V: TRBV12-5
size: .
CDR3: CASGLVWSGNSNQPQHF
DNA: TGTGCTAGTGGTTTGGTATGGTCAGGGAATAGCAATCAGCCCCAGCATTTT

J: TRBJ1-1
D: .
V: TRBV5-1
size: few
CDR3: CASSLGTGWDTEAFF
DNA: TGCGCCAGCAGCTTGGGAACAGGTTGGGACACTGAAGCTTTCTTT

J: TRBJ2-1
D: .
V: TRBV10-2
size: .
CDR3: CASSEILRNEQFF
DNA: TGCGCCAGCAGTGAGATACTTCGCAATGAGCAGTTCTTC

J: TRBJ2-5
D: .
V: TRBV21-1
size: .
CDR3: CASREGEETQYF
DNA: TGTGCCAGCAGGGAGGGAGAAGAGACCCAGTACTTC

J: TRBJ2-7
D: TRBD2
V: TRBV5-1
size: .
CDR3: CASSKREETHEQYF
DNA: TGCGCCAGCAGCAAGCGGGAGGAAACCCACGAGCAGTACTTC

J: TRBJ2-3
D: TRBD2
V: TRBV10-1
size: .
CDR3: CASSESKGEGADTQYF
DNA: TGCGCCAGCAGTGAGTCGAAAGGGGAGGGAGCAGATACGCAGTATTTT

J: TRBJ2-7
D: TRBD2
V: TRBV28
size: .
CDR3: CASSLPSRWGGRGGGQYF
DNA: TGTGCCAGCAGTTTACCCTCGCGCTGGGGCGGGAGGGGGGGCGGGCAGTACTTC

J: TRBJ2-3
D: TRBD1
V: TRBV9
size: .
CDR3: CASSPTPHGQGESSF
DNA: TGTGCCAGCAGCCCGACGCCCCACGGACAGGGTGAAAGCTCGTTT

J: TRBJ2-7
D: TRBD2
V: TRBV6-5
size: .
CDR3: CASSYNLAGLVEQYF
DNA: TGTGCCAGCAGTTATAACCTAGCGGGACTTGTGGAGCAGTACTTC

J: TRBJ2-7
D: .
V: TRBV7-3
size: .
CDR3: CASSPSLSYEQYF
DNA: TGTGCCAGCAGCCCAAGCCTCTCCTACGAGCAGTACTTC

J: TRBJ2-5
D: TRBD2
V: TRBV9
size: few
CDR3: CASSVGGLAGVGETQYF
DNA: TGTGCCAGCAGCGTAGGAGGACTAGCGGGAGTTGGGGAGACCCAGTACTTC

J: TRBJ2-7
D: .
V: TRBV19
size: .
CDR3: CASSIAAGSSYEQYF
DNA: TGTGCCAGTAGTATTGCGGCGGGCAGCTCCTACGAGCAGTACTTC

J: TRBJ2-1
D: .
V: TRBV27
size: .
CDR3: CASSTRLVYEQFF
DNA: TGTGCCAGCAGTACAAGACTAGTGTATGAGCAGTTCTTC